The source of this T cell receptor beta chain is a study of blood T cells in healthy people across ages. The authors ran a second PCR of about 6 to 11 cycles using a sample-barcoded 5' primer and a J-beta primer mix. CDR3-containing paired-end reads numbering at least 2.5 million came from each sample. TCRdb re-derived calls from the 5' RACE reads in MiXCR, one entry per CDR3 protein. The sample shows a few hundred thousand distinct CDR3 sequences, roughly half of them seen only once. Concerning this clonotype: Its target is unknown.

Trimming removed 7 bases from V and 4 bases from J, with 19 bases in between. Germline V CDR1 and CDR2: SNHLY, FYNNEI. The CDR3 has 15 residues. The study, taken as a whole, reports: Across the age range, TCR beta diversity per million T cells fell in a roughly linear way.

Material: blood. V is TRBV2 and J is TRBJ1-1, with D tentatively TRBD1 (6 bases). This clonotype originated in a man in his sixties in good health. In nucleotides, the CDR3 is TGTGCCAGCAAAAACGTGCCAGGGGTAGGCACTGAAGCTTTCTTT. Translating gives CASKNVPGVGTEAFF.